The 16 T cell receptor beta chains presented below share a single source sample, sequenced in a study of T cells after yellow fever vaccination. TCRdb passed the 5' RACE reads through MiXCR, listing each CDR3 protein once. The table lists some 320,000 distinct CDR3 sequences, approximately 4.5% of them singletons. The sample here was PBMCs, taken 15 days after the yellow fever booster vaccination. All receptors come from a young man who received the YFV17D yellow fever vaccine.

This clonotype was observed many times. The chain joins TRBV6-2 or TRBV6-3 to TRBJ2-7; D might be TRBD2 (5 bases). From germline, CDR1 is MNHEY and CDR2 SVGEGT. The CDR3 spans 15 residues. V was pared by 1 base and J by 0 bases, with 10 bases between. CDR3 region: CASSYLTGFSYEQYF. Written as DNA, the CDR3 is TGTGCCAGCAGTTACTTGACGGGATTCTCCTACGAGCAGTACTTC.

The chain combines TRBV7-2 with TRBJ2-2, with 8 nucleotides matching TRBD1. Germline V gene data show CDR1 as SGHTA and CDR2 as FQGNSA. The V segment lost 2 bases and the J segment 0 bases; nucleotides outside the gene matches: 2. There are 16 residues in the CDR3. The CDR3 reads CASSLRTGPNTGELFF. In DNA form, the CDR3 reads TGTGCCAGCAGCTTACGGACAGGGCCGAACACCGGGGAGCTGTTTTTT.

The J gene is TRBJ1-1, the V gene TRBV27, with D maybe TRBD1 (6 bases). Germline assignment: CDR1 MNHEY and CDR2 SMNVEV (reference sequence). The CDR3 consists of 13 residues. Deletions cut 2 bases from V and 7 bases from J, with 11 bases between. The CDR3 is CASSLDRTVEAFF. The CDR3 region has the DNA TGTGCCAGCAGTTTAGATCGGACAGTTGAAGCTTTCTTT.

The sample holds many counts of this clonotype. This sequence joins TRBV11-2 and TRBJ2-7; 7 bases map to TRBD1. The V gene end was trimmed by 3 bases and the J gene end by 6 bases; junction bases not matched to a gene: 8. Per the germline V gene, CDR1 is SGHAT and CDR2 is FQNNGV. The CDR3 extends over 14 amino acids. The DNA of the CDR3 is TGTGCCAGCAGCTTCCCGGACAGGTTCGTCGAGCAGTACTTC. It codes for CASSFPDRFVEQYF.

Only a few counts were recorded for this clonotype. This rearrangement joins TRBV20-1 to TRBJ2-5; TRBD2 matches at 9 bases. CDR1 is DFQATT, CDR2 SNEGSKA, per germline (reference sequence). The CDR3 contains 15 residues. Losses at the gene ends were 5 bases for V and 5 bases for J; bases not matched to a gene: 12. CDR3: CSALTSGGSLETQYF. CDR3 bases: TGCAGTGCTCTGACTAGCGGTGGCTCTTTGGAGACCCAGTACTTC.

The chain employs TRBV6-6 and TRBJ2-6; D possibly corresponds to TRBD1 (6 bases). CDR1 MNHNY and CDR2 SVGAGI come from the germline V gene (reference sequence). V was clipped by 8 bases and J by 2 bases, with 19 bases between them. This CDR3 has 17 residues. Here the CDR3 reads CASRTGPLGTGANVLTF. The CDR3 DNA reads TGTGCCAGCCGAACAGGGCCCCTGGGGACTGGGGCCAACGTCCTGACTTTC.

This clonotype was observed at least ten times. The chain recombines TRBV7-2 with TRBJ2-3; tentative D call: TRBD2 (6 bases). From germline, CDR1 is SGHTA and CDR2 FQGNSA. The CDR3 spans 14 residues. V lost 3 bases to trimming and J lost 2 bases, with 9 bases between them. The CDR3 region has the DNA TGTGCCAGCAGCTTTCGGGAGTCCACAGATACGCAGTATTTT. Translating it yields CASSFRESTDTQYF.

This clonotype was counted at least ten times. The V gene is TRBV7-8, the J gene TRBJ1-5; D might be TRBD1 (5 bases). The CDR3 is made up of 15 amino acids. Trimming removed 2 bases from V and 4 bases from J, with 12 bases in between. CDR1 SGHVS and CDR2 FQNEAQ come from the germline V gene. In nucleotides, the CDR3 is TGTGCCAGCAGCTTACGGCAGGGATTGAATCAGCCCCAGCATTTT. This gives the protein CASSLRQGLNQPQHF.

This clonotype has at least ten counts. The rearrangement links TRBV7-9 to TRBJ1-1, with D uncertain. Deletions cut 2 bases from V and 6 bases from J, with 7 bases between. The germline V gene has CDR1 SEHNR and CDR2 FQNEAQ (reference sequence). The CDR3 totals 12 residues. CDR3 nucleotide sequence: TGTGCCAGCAGCTTAATGTCTCCTGAAGCTTTCTTT. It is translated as CASSLMSPEAFF.

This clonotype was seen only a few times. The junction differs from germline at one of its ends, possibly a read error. The CDR3 nucleotides are TGTGCCAGCAGCCCTATCCGGGGGAGCAATCAGCACCAGCATTTT. It specifies CASSPIRGSNQHQHF. The chain recombines TRBV7-2 with TRBJ1-5; D might be TRBD1 (5 bases). The CDR3 runs to 15 residues. Germline assignment: CDR1 SGHTA and CDR2 FQGNSA.

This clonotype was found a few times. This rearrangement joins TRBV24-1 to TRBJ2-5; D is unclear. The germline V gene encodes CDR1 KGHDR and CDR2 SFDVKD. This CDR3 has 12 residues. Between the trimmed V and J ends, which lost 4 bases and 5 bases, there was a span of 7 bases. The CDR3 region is CATSDPSETQYF. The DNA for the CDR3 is TGTGCCACCAGTGACCCCTCTGAGACCCAGTACTTC.

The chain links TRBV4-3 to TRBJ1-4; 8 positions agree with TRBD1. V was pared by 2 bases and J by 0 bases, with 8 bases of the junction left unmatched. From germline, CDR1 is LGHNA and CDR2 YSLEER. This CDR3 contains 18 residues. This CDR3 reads CASSQRQGRFATNEKLFF. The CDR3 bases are TGCGCCAGCAGCCAACGACAGGGGCGCTTCGCAACTAATGAAAAACTGTTTTTT.

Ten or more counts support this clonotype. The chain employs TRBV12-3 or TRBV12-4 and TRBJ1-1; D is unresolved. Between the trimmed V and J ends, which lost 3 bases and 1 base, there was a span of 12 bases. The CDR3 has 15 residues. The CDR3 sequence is CASSFRGVGNTEAFF. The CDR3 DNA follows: TGTGCCAGCAGTTTCCGGGGAGTGGGGAACACTGAAGCTTTCTTT.

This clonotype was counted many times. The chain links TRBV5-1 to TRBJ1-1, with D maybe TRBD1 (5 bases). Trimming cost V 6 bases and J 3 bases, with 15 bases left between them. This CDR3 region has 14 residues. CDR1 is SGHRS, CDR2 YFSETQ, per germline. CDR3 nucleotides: TGCGCCAGCAACCCAAGGGGAGGTGACACTGAAGCTTTCTTT. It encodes CASNPRGGDTEAFF.

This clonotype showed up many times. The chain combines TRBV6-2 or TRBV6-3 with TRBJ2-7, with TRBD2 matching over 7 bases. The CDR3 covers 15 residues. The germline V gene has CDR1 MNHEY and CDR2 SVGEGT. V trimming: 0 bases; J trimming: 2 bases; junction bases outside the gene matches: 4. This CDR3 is CASSYSRGSTYEQYF. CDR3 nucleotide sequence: TGTGCCAGCAGTTACTCGCGGGGGTCGACCTACGAGCAGTACTTC.

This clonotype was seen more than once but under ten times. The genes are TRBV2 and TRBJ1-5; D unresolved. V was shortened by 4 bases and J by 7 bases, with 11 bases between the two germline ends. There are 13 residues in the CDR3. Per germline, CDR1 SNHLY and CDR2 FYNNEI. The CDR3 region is CASSGEQPQPQHF. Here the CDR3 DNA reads TGTGCCAGCAGTGGGGAACAGCCCCAGCCCCAGCATTTT.